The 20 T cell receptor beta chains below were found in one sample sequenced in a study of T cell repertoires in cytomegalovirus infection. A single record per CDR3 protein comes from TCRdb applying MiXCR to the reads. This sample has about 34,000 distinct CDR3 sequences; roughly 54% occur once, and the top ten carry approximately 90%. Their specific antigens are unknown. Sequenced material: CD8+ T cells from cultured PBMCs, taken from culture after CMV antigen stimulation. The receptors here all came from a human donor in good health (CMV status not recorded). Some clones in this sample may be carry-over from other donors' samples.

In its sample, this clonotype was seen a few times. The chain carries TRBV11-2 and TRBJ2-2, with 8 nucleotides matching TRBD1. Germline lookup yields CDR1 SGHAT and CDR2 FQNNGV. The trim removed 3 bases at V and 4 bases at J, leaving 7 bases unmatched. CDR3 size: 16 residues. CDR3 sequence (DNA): TGTGCCAGCAGCTTGGCCGGACAGGGACGCACCGGGGAGCTGTTTTTT. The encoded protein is CASSLAGQGRTGELFF. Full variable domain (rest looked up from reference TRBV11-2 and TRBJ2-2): EAGVAQSPRYKIIEKRQSVAFWCNPISGHATLYWYQQILGQGPKLLIQFQNNGVVDDSQLPKDRFSAERLKGVDSTLKIQPAKLEDSAVYLCASSLAGQGRTGELFFGEGSRLTVL.

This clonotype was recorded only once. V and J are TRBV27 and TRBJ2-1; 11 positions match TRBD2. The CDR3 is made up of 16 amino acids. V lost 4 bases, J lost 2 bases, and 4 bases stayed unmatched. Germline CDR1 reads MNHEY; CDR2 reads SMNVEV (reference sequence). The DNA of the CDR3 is TGTGCCAGCAGTTCTAAGGGACTAGCGGCCTACAATGAGCAGTTCTTC. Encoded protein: CASSSKGLAAYNEQFF.

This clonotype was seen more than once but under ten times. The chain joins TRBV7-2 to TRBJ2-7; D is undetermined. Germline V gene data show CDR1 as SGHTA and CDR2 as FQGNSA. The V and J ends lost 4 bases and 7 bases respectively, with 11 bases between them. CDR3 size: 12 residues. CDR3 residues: CASSSRAVEQYF. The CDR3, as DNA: TGTGCCAGCAGCTCCCGAGCTGTAGAGCAGTACTTC.

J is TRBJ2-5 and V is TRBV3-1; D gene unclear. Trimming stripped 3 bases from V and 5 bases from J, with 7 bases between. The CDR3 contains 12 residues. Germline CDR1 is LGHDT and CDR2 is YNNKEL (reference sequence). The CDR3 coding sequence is TGTGCCAGCAGCCAGACCGGGGAGACCCAGTACTTC. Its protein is CASSQTGETQYF.

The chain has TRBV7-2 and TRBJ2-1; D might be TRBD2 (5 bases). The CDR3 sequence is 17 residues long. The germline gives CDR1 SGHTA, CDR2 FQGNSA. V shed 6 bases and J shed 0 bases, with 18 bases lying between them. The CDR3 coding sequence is TGTGCCAGCAGACCTTCTAGCTTGTCGGGCTCCTACAATGAGCAGTTCTTC. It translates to CASRPSSLSGSYNEQFF. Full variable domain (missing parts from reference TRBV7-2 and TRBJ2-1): GAGVSQSPSNKVTEKGKDVELRCDPISGHTALYWYRQSLGQGLEFLIYFQGNSAPDKSGLPSDRFSAERTGGSVSTLTIQRTQQEDSAVYLCASRPSSLSGSYNEQFFGPGTRLTVL.

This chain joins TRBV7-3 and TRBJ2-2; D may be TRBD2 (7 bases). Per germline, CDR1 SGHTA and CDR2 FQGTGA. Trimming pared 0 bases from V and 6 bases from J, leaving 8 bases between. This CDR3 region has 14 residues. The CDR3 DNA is TGTGCCAGCAGCTTAACAGGGGGGGCCGGGGAGCTGTTTTTT. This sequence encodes CASSLTGGAGELFF.

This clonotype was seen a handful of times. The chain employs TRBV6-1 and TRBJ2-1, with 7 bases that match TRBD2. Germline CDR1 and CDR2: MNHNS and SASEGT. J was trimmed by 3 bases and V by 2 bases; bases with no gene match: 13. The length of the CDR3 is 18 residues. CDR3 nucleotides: TGTGCCAGCAGTGAATCCCCGGGGGGTGTCGGGGTCTACAATGAGCAGTTCTTC. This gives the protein CASSESPGGVGVYNEQFF.

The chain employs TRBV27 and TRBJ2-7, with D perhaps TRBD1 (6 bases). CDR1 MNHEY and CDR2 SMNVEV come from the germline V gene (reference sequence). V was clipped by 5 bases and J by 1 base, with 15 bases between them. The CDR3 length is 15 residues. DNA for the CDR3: TGTGCCAGCAGTCCCGAACAGGGTCGGTCCTACGAGCAGTACTTC. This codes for CASSPEQGRSYEQYF.

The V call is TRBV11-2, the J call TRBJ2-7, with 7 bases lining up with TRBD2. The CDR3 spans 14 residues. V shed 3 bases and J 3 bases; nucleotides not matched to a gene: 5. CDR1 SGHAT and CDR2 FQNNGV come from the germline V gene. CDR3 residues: CASSFIGTNYEQYF. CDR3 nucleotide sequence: TGTGCCAGCAGCTTTATAGGGACTAACTACGAGCAGTACTTC.

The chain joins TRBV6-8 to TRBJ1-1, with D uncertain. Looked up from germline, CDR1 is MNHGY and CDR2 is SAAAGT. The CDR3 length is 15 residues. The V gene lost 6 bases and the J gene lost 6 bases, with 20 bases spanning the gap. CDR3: CASSLTLSVRAEAFF. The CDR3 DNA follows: TGTGCCAGCAGCCTTACTCTGTCGGTGAGGGCTGAAGCTTTCTTT.

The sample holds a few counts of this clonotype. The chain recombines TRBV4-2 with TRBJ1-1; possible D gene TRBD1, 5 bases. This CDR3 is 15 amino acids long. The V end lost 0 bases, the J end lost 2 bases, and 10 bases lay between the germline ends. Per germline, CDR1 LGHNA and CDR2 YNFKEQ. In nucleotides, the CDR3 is TGTGCCAGCAGCCAAGAGTCAGGGACTAACACTGAAGCTTTCTTT. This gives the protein CASSQESGTNTEAFF.

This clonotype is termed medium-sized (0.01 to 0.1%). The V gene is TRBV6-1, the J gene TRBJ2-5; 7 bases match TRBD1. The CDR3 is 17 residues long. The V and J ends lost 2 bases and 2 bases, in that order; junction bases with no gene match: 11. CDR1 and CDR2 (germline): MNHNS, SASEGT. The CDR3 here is CASSEFRSRGQQETQYF. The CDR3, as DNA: TGTGCCAGCAGTGAATTTCGTAGTCGGGGACAGCAAGAGACCCAGTACTTC.

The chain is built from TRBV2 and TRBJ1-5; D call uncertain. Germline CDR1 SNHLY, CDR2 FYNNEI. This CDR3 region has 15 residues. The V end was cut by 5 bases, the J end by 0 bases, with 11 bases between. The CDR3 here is CASSNQDYSNQPQHF. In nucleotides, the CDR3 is TGTGCCAGCAGTAATCAGGATTATAGCAATCAGCCCCAGCATTTT.

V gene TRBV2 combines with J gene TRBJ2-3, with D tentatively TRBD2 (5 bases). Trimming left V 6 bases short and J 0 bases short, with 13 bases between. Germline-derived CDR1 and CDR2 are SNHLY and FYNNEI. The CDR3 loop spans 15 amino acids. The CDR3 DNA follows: TGTGCCAGCAGGGGATCCAGGACTAGCACAGATACGCAGTATTTT. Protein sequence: CASRGSRTSTDTQYF.

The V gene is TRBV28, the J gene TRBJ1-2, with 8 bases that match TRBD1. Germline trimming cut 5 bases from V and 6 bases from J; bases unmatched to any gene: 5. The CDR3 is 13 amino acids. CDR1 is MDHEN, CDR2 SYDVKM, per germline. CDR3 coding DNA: TGTGCCAGCAGTGCGGACAGGGCCCATGGCTACACCTTC. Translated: CASSADRAHGYTF.

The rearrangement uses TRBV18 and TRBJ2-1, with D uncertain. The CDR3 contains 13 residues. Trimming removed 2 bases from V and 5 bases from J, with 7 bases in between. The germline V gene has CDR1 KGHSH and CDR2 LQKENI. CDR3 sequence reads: CASSPGEHNEQFF. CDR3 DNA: TGTGCCAGCTCACCAGGAGAACACAATGAGCAGTTCTTC.

The DNA for the CDR3 is TGTGCCAGCAGTGAGGTAAGGGATCTACCGAACACTGAAGCTTTCTTT. This sequence encodes CASSEVRDLPNTEAFF. The chain employs TRBV25-1 and TRBJ1-1; D gene uncertain. Germline lookup yields CDR1 MGHDK and CDR2 SYGVNS. This CDR3 has 16 amino acids. The germline V and J ends were trimmed by 3 bases and 1 base, with 15 bases remaining between them.

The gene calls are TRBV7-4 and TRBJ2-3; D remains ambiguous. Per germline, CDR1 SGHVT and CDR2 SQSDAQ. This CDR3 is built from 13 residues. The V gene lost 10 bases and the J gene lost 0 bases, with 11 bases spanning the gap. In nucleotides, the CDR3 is TGTGCCACCCGGCGAAAAAGCACAGATACGCAGTATTTT. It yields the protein CATRRKSTDTQYF.

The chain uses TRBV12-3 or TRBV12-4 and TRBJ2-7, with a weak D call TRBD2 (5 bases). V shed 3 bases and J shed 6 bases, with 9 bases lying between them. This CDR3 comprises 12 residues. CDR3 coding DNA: TGTGCCAGCAGTTTGCGGGCTAGCGAGCAGTACTTC. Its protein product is CASSLRASEQYF.

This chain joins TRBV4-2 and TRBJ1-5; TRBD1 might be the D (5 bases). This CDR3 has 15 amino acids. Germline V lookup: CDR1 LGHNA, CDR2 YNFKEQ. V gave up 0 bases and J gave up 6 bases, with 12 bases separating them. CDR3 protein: CASSQDPAGTQPQHF. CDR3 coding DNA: TGTGCCAGCAGCCAAGATCCGGCAGGGACTCAGCCCCAGCATTTT.